This T cell receptor beta chain was found in a study of shared clonotypes between healthy human individuals. The repertoire was sequenced with immunoSEQ multiplex PCR; TCRdb's copy has only in-frame clones and lacks some. The sample comprises 2,500,000 or so clones, over 85% of which are singletons, and approximately 0.37% rests with the top ten. Germline lookup yields CDR1 SGHDT and CDR2 YYEEEE. V gave up 1 base and J gave up 0 bases, with 14 bases separating them. CDR3 size: 16 residues. The sequenced sample consisted of naive CD4+ T cells from PBMCs. Regarding subset: CD45RA+ positively selected. This TCR derives from a man aged 18 to 30 in good health. Some clones in this sample may be carry-over from other donors' samples. This chain uses TRBV5-6 with TRBJ2-7; D unclear. CDR3 in amino acids: CASSLLGTSSSYEQYF. The DNA for the CDR3 is TGTGCCAGCAGCTTGTTGGGCACCTCGAGCTCCTACGAGCAGTACTTC.